What follows are 7 T cell receptor beta chains derived from one specimen sequenced in a study of blood T cell repertoires in COVID-19. The method was immunoSEQ multiplex PCR; TCRdb's version includes in-frame clones alone and lacks a portion of them. The repertoire has about 210,000 clones, over 70% of them found once; the top ten carry 7% to 10%. Sequenced material: peripheral blood. These receptors originate from a woman aged 50 to 60 with acute or convalescent COVID-19.

This chain joins TRBV14 and TRBJ1-6; no clear D. Germline V gives CDR1 SGHDN, CDR2 FVKESK. V was clipped by 2 bases and J by 9 bases, with 8 bases between them. The CDR3 runs 13 residues. CDR3 in amino acids: CASSQQWSSPLHF. DNA of the CDR3: TGTGCCAGCAGCCAACAGTGGAGTTCACCCCTCCACTTT. The variable domain in full, with the rest retrieved from reference TRBV14 and TRBJ1-6, is EAGVTQFPSHSVIEKGQTVTLRCDPISGHDNLYWYRRVMGKEIKFLLHFVKESKQDESGMPNNRFLAERTGGTYSTLKVQPAELEDSGVYFCASSQQWSSPLHFGNGTRLTVT.

The J gene is TRBJ2-3, the V gene TRBV19, with TRBD2 matching 10 bases. V lost 4 bases and J lost 0; bases outside the gene matches: 7. CDR1 is LNHDA, CDR2 SQIVND, per germline (reference sequence). The CDR3 extends over 17 amino acids. CDR3 sequence: CASSTPGLATSTDTQYF. The CDR3 coding sequence is TGTGCCAGTAGTACCCCGGGACTAGCGACGAGCACAGATACGCAGTATTTT.

The rearrangement links TRBV19 to TRBJ1-5; D remains ambiguous. V was pared by 3 bases and J by 6 bases, with 15 bases between. Germline V lookup: CDR1 LNHDA, CDR2 SQIVND (reference sequence). The CDR3 length is 15 residues. The CDR3: CASSIWREGGQPQHF. The CDR3 coding sequence is TGTGCCAGTAGTATTTGGAGGGAAGGCGGTCAGCCCCAGCATTTT.

The rearrangement links TRBV28 to TRBJ1-3, with D possibly TRBD1 on 5 matching bases. Between the trimmed V and J ends, which lost 6 bases and 0 bases, there was a span of 15 bases. Per germline, CDR1 MDHEN and CDR2 SYDVKM. This CDR3 has 16 residues. The CDR3 protein is CASSPWGRSSGNTIYF. The CDR3 nucleotides read TGTGCCAGCAGCCCCTGGGGCAGGAGCTCTGGAAACACCATATATTTT.

The V call is TRBV4-1, the J call TRBJ2-7, with D maybe TRBD2 (6 bases). This CDR3 has 15 residues. V shed 1 base and J shed 2 bases, with 12 bases lying between them. Germline CDR1 is MGHRA and CDR2 is YSYEKL. The CDR3: CASSQGARTTYEQYF. CDR3 bases: TGCGCCAGCAGCCAAGGGGCCCGGACTACCTACGAGCAGTACTTC.

The chain combines TRBV10-3 with TRBJ2-7; 9 positions agree with TRBD1. Germline values: CDR1 ENHRY, CDR2 SYGVKD. The J segment lost 5 bases and the V segment lost 7 bases, leaving 9 bases of the junction unmatched. This CDR3 comprises 14 residues. CDR3 in DNA: TGTGCCATCACCCCGGGACAGGGTACCCACGAGCAGTACTTC. Amino acid sequence: CAITPGQGTHEQYF.

The chain links TRBV7-2 to TRBJ2-5; no definite D call. Germline values: CDR1 SGHTA, CDR2 FQGNSA. V dropped 1 base and J dropped 2 bases, with 8 bases sitting between them. This CDR3 contains 14 residues. The CDR3 DNA reads TGTGCCAGCAGCTTAGGTTGGCAGCAAGAGACCCAGTACTTC. Translation gives CASSLGWQQETQYF.